Each of the 6 T cell receptor beta chains below was sequenced from the same sample in a study of technical replicates of blood from a few donors. The method was immunoSEQ multiplex PCR; TCRdb's version includes in-frame clones alone and lacks a portion of them. The sample consists of 65,000 to 90,000 clones, over 90% of them appearing once. Source material: PBMCs. These TCRs come from a human donor in good health. Some clones in this sample may be carry-over from other donors' samples.

This chain joins TRBV4-3 and TRBJ1-4; 7 bases agree with TRBD1. Germline V gene data show CDR1 as LGHNA and CDR2 as YSLEER. V lost 5 bases to trimming and J lost 3 bases; unmatched junction nucleotides: 6. The CDR3 covers 15 residues. The CDR3 loop is CASSSMTGPNEKLFF. The CDR3 DNA sequence: TGCGCCAGCAGCTCAATGACAGGGCCTAATGAAAAACTGTTTTTT.

This sequence joins TRBV7-2 and TRBJ1-4; tentatively, D is TRBD1 (5 bases). The germline gives CDR1 SGHTA, CDR2 FQGNSA. This CDR3 is built from 14 residues. The V gene lost 5 bases and the J gene lost 7 bases, with 14 bases spanning the gap. CDR3: CASSPRGGGEKLFF. CDR3 in DNA: TGTGCCAGCAGCCCACGGGGGGGAGGTGAAAAACTGTTTTTT. Variable domain in full (rest from reference TRBV7-2 and TRBJ1-4): GAGVSQSPSNKVTEKGKDVELRCDPISGHTALYWYRQSLGQGLEFLIYFQGNSAPDKSGLPSDRFSAERTGGSVSTLTIQRTQQEDSAVYLCASSPRGGGEKLFFGSGTQLSVL.

This chain joins TRBV29-1 and TRBJ2-3, with 13 bases aligning to TRBD2. CDR1 is SQVTM, CDR2 ANQGSEA, per germline. The CDR3 runs to 19 residues. The V and J ends lost 4 bases and 2 bases, in that order; junction bases with no gene match: 15. CDR3 DNA: TGCAGCGTTGGCCGCCGACTAGCGGGGGGCTTCAAGTTCACAGATACGCAGTATTTT. As protein: CSVGRRLAGGFKFTDTQYF.

The chain links TRBV6-5 to TRBJ2-7, with 9 bases that match TRBD1. Germline V lookup: CDR1 MNHEY, CDR2 SVGAGI. The CDR3 loop spans 16 amino acids. With V trimmed by 2 bases and J by 0 bases, 5 bases remained unmatched. The CDR3 coding sequence is TGTGCCAGCAGTTACGCCGGGACAGGGAACTCCTACGAGCAGTACTTC. Residues: CASSYAGTGNSYEQYF.

The count of this clone is one. The V call is TRBV19, the J call TRBJ2-6; possible D gene TRBD2, 7 bases. V lost 5 bases, J lost 3 bases, and 14 bases lay in between. This CDR3 is 16 amino acids long. Germline assignment: CDR1 LNHDA and CDR2 SQIVND (reference sequence). CDR3 nucleotides: TGTGCCAGTAGTTTCCGGGGGGCAGGTGGGGCCAACGTCCTGACTTTC. Translating gives CASSFRGAGGANVLTF. Supplemented by reference TRBV19 and TRBJ2-6, the full variable domain reads DGGITQSPKYLFRKEGQNVTLSCEQNLNHDAMYWYRQDPGQGLRLIYYSQIVNDFQKGDIAEGYSVSREKKESFPLTVTSAQKNPTAFYLCASSFRGAGGANVLTFGAGSRLTVL.

The V call is TRBV5-4, the J call TRBJ1-1; the D gene is possibly TRBD1 (6 bases). Germline assignment: CDR1 SGHNT and CDR2 YYREEE (reference sequence). V lost 0 bases, J lost 2 bases, and 11 bases lay in between. The CDR3 is 15 amino acids. CDR3 loop: CASSLGLTGNTEAFF. The CDR3, as DNA: TGTGCCAGCAGCTTGGGGCTGACAGGAAACACTGAAGCTTTCTTT.